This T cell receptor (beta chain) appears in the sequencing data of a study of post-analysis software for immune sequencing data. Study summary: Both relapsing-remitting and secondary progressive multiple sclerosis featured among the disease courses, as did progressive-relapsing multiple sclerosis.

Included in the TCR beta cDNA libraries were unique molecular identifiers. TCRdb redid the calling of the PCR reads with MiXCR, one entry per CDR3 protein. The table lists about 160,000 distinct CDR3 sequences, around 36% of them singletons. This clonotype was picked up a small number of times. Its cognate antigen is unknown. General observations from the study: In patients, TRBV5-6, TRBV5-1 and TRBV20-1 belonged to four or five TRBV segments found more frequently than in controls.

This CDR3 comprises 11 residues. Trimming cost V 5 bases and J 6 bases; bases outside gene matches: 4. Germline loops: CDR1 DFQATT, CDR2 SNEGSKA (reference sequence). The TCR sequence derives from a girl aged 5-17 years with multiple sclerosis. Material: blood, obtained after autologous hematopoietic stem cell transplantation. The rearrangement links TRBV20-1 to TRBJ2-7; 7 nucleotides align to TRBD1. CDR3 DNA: TGCAGTGCTCCGACAGGGTTCGAGCAGTACTTC. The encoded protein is CSAPTGFEQYF.